The present entry profiles one TCR beta chain with its context. There is no known antigen for this receptor. There are no base qualities to consult, and no much larger clone falls within one base. Library preparation used the immunoSEQ multiplex PCR assay. TCRdb carries this immuneACCESS record with in-frame sequences only. Its versions omit some clonotypes, under half of them owing to an unresolved V gene in the studies checked, with the rest unexplained. This sample has fewer than 65,000 clones in its table, and about 91% of those were observed once. Around 0.85% of the sample comes from the top ten. The source of the sample is a study of T cell changes during pregnancy in multiple sclerosis (dated by TCRdb to about 2019). For context, the study as a whole: The study examined how the T cell repertoire changed over the course of pregnancy in women with multiple sclerosis.

V is pared back by 8 bases and J by 4 bases, with 8 bases lying between the germline termini. The germline V gene (reference sequence) provides CDR1 MNHNY and CDR2 SVGAGI. The CDR3 contains 12 residues, cysteine and phenylalanine counted. Only the CDR3 region is kept as DNA, spanning 36 bases read in frame from base 1. The starting material was peripheral blood, obtained before pregnancy. Rearrangement joined TRBV6-6 to TRBJ1-4; TRBD1 is perhaps the D gene, given 5 matching bases. The receptor comes from a female donor with multiple sclerosis, enrolled in a pregnancy study. The sequenced DNA: TGTGCCAGCCAGGGAAATAATGAAAAACTGTTTTTT. It encodes CASQGNNEKLFF.